Following are 8 T cell receptor beta chains from one sample sequenced in a study of cytomegalovirus exposure and HLA in healthy donors. Clones were read by immunoSEQ multiplex PCR, and TCRdb kept only the in-frame ones, dropping some. Of 95,000 to 150,000 clones in the sample, approximately 94% are singletons; the top ten hold 1.5% to 2%. Sequences were obtained from PBMCs. The receptors were sampled from a young man in good health and CMV-seronegative.

The V and J genes are TRBV12-5 and TRBJ2-5, with D tentatively TRBD2 (7 bases). The CDR3 has 11 residues. From germline, CDR1 is LGHNT and CDR2 FRNRAP. V was trimmed by 6 bases and J by 8 bases, leaving 10 bases between them. The CDR3 region has the DNA TGTGCTAGTGGATCGGGGGGCACCCAGTACTTC. This codes for CASGSGGTQYF.

This chain uses TRBV7-9 with TRBJ1-1; D might be TRBD1 (6 bases). Germline V gene sequence: CDR1 SEHNR, CDR2 FQNEAQ (reference sequence). The CDR3 length is 15 residues. V was trimmed by 3 bases and J by 1 base, leaving 12 bases between them. In DNA, the CDR3 is TGTGCCAGCAGCTTCCCGGACAGCTCGAACACTGAAGCTTTCTTT. Translated: CASSFPDSSNTEAFF.

V and J are TRBV9 and TRBJ2-1, with 8 bases identical to TRBD2. Trimming removed 3 bases from V and 6 bases from J; junction bases left unmatched: 11. Germline-derived CDR1 and CDR2 are SGDLS and YYNGEE. This CDR3 contains 16 residues. The CDR3 bases are TGTGCCAGCAGCGAGATGCCGGGACTAGTCGGCAATGAGCAGTTCTTC. This translates into CASSEMPGLVGNEQFF.

This chain joins TRBV7-3 and TRBJ2-7; no firm D call. This CDR3 region has 14 residues. The germline V gene encodes CDR1 SGHTA and CDR2 FQGTGA. V was clipped by 0 bases and J by 6 bases, with 12 bases between them. CDR3 loop: CASSLTVSPGEQYF. CDR3 coding DNA: TGTGCCAGCAGCTTAACGGTCTCACCGGGCGAGCAGTACTTC.

About this clone itself: A read error may account for a junction end that differs from germline. The CDR3 DNA sequence: TGTGCTAGCAGCGTAACGACAGGGGGAGAGAACACTGAAGCTTTCTTT. Translation: CASSVTTGGENTEAFF. The rearrangement joins TRBV7-7 to TRBJ1-1; 9 bases line up with TRBD1. The CDR3 is made up of 16 amino acids. Germline V gives CDR1 SSHAT, CDR2 FNYEAQ (reference sequence). The full variable domain, rest sourced from reference TRBV7-7 and TRBJ1-1, is GAGVSQSPRYKVTKRGQDVTLRCDPISSHATLYWYQQALGQGPEFLTYFNYEAQPDKSGLPSDRFSAERPEGSISTLTIQRTEQRDSAMYRCASSVTTGGENTEAFFGQGTRLTVV.

The chain uses TRBV5-6 and TRBJ1-4, with TRBD1 identical over 7 bases. Germline values: CDR1 SGHDT, CDR2 YYEEEE. This CDR3 is built from 14 residues. The V segment lost 3 bases and the J segment 5 bases; nucleotides outside the gene matches: 4. CDR3 nucleotide sequence: TGTGCCAGCAGCTGGGGGACAGCCAATGAAAAACTGTTTTTT. Its translation is CASSWGTANEKLFF.

CDR3 coding DNA: TGTGCCAGCAGCCACGGAGAGAACACTGAAGCTTTCTTT. This encodes CASSHGENTEAFF. This chain connects TRBV7-6 to TRBJ1-1; D is unresolved. Per the germline V gene, CDR1 is SGHVS and CDR2 is FNYEAQ. Trimming took 5 bases from V and 1 from J, leaving 8 bases between them. The CDR3 sequence is 13 residues long.

This sequence joins TRBV11-3 and TRBJ2-3, with 9 bases fitting TRBD2. The CDR3 covers 17 residues. The trim removed 5 bases at V and 6 bases at J, leaving 15 bases unmatched. Germline CDR1 is SGHNT and CDR2 is YENEEA. The CDR3 loop reads CASSMGEREAPADTQYF. The CDR3 DNA is TGTGCCAGCAGCATGGGCGAGCGGGAGGCACCTGCGGATACGCAGTATTTT.